Below, 5 T cell receptor beta chains from the same sample are listed, as sequenced in a study of blood T cell repertoires in COVID-19. Sequencing was performed with immunoSEQ multiplex PCR; in TCRdb, only in-frame clones are kept and a portion is missing. The table lists under 300,000 clones, around 88% of them singletons. The sample consisted of PBMCs or T cells enriched from blood (not recorded which). These receptors were obtained from a woman in her forties with acute COVID-19.

V gene TRBV28 combines with J gene TRBJ1-3, with 7 bases identical to TRBD1. Germline-derived CDR1 and CDR2 are MDHEN and SYDVKM. With 2 bases clipped from V and 6 bases from J, the junction kept 7 bases outside the gene matches. This CDR3 comprises 15 residues. The CDR3 here is CASSLDRATQNTIYF. Written as DNA, the CDR3 is TGTGCCAGCAGTTTAGACAGGGCCACACAAAACACCATATATTTT.

This chain connects TRBV28 to TRBJ2-1; D possibly corresponds to TRBD1 (5 bases). The ends were cut back, 7 bases at V and 3 bases at J, with 7 bases in the middle. This CDR3 has 12 amino acids. Germline V gives CDR1 MDHEN, CDR2 SYDVKM. The DNA of the CDR3 is TGTGCCAGCACGACAGTCTACAATGAGCAGTTCTTC. Translated: CASTTVYNEQFF.

The J gene is TRBJ2-3, the V gene TRBV5-4; TRBD1 agrees at 7 bases. The V gene end was trimmed by 7 bases and the J gene end by 2 bases; junction bases not matched to a gene: 7. The CDR3 has 14 amino acids. Germline assignment: CDR1 SGHNT and CDR2 YYREEE (reference sequence). CDR3 in DNA: TGTGCCAGCCAAAGACAGGGCGACACAGATACGCAGTATTTT. Translated, it gives CASQRQGDTDTQYF. Using reference TRBV5-4 and TRBJ2-3 for the parts outside the CDR3, the full variable domain is ETGVTQSPTHLIKTRGQQVTLRCSSQSGHNTVSWYQQALGQGPQFIFQYYREEENGRGNFPPRFSGLQFPNYSSELNVNALELDDSALYLCASQRQGDTDTQYFGPGTRLTVL.

The chain couples TRBV2 to TRBJ2-7, with 8 bases lining up with TRBD1. Germline CDR1 SNHLY, CDR2 FYNNEI. The CDR3 runs 13 residues. V gave up 5 bases and J gave up 5 bases; unmatched junction bases: 5. Written as DNA, the CDR3 is TGTGCCAGCAGTCAGACAGGGGCCCACGAGCAGTACGTC. Translated: CASSQTGAHEQYV.

The chain employs TRBV10-2 and TRBJ2-2, with 9 bases lining up with TRBD2. The V gene end was trimmed by 6 bases and the J gene end by 2 bases; junction bases not matched to a gene: 7. CDR3 length equals 16 residues. CDR1 and CDR2 (germline): WSHSY, SAAADI. The CDR3 bases are TGCGCCAGCAGCCTCGCTAGCGGGATAAACACCGGGGAGCTGTTTTTT. Amino acids: CASSLASGINTGELFF.